Listed below are T cell receptor beta chains from one sample, sequenced in a study of blood T cells in healthy people across ages. TCRdb re-called the 5' RACE reads through MiXCR, storing one row per CDR3 protein. Among some 1.8 million distinct CDR3 sequences listed, about two fifths were seen once. Sequencing was carried out using blood. These receptors were obtained from a human donor in good health. Each CDR3 is given with its conserved first and last residue. A D gene is named only where the DNA matches it firmly. Clone size, where shown, is once, few, many, or a class for clones that have expanded.

d_call | j_call | clone_size | v_call | cdr3_aa | cdr3_nt
- | TRBJ1-2 | once | TRBV5-1 | CASSLVDPRRGYTF | TGCGCCAGCAGCTTGGTGGACCCCCGGCGGGGCTACACCTTC
TRBD1 | TRBJ2-7 | few | TRBV4-1 | CASSQQGQGASNYEQYF | TGCGCCAGCAGCCAGCAGGGGCAGGGGGCTAGCAACTACGAGCAGTACTTC
TRBD2 | TRBJ2-7 | - | TRBV12-3/TRBV12-4 | CASSKSQGAFGLELSEQYF | TGTGCCAGCAGCAAAAGCCAAGGAGCTTTTGGACTAGAACTTTCCGAGCAGTACTTC
TRBD1 | TRBJ2-1 | few | TRBV5-1 | CASSLGDRYRNEQFF | TGCGCCAGCAGCTTGGGGGACAGGTATCGCAATGAGCAGTTCTTC
TRBD2 | TRBJ2-1 | few | TRBV12-3/TRBV12-4 | CASSLEGTSGSEQFF | TGTGCCAGCAGTTTAGAGGGGACTAGCGGTTCTGAGCAGTTCTTC
TRBD2 | TRBJ2-3 | - | TRBV7-2 | CAIAKRSGTSLDAQYF | TGTGCCATCGCGAAACGTAGCGGGACATCCTTGGATGCGCAGTATTTT
TRBD1 | TRBJ2-5 | few | TRBV7-6 | CASSPRTGDRETQYF | TGTGCCAGCAGCCCCAGGACAGGGGACCGGGAGACCCAGTACTTC
TRBD2 | TRBJ2-3 | - | TRBV20-1 | CSAGLAGSTDTQYF | TGCAGTGCAGGACTAGCGGGGAGCACAGATACGCAGTATTTT
- | TRBJ2-1 | few | TRBV5-1 | CASSESYNEQFF | TGCGCCAGCAGTGAATCCTACAATGAGCAGTTCTTC
TRBD1 | TRBJ2-5 | many | TRBV7-2 | CASSRDRVQETQYF | TGCGCCAGCAGCCGCGACAGGGTACAAGAGACCCAGTACTTC
- | TRBJ1-1 | - | TRBV20-1 | CSASPELYTEAFF | TGCAGTGCTAGTCCAGAGTTGTACACTGAAGCTTTCTTT
TRBD2 | TRBJ2-3 | - | TRBV12-3/TRBV12-4 | CASSQLAGSYTQYF | TGTGCCAGCAGCCAACTAGCGGGGTCATATACGCAGTATTTT
TRBD1 | TRBJ1-1 | few | TRBV6-6 | CASSYLYRTGGSEAFF | TGTGCCAGCAGTTACCTGTACAGGACAGGGGGATCTGAAGCTTTCTTT
TRBD2 | TRBJ2-3 | few | TRBV28 | CASSPGGVLTDTQYF | TGTGCCAGCAGTCCTGGGGGGGTGCTCACAGATACGCAGTATTTT
TRBD1 | TRBJ2-5 | few | TRBV29-1 | CSVDGQGKETQYF | TGCAGCGTTGACGGACAGGGGAAGGAGACCCAGTACTTC
- | TRBJ1-1 | - | TRBV10-2 | CASSESRDPNTEAFF | TGCGCCAGCAGTGAGTCGAGGGACCCGAACACTGAAGCTTTCTTT
- | TRBJ1-1 | few | TRBV5-6 | CASSQLKVRMNTEAFF | TGTGCCAGCAGCCAACTGAAGGTCCGGATGAACACTGAAGCTTTCTTT
- | TRBJ2-1 | few | TRBV25-1 | CASSQTGQWSEQFF | TGTGCCAGCAGCCAGACAGGTCAATGGAGTGAGCAGTTCTTC
- | TRBJ2-7 | - | TRBV11-2 | CASSLGSGDPYEQYF | TGTGCCAGCAGCTTAGGGTCAGGGGACCCCTACGAGCAGTACTTC
TRBD1 | TRBJ2-7 | - | TRBV4-1 | CASSQETGQSSYEQYF | TGCGCCAGCAGCCAAGAGACGGGACAGTCCTCCTACGAGCAGTACTTC
- | TRBJ2-1 | - | TRBV24-1 | CAVNLLLPGLQAFRSYNEQFF | TGTGCCGTAAACCTCCTTCTTCCCGGGTTACAGGCCTTCCGCTCCTACAATGAGCAGTTCTTC
TRBD1 | TRBJ1-3 | - | TRBV7-2 | CASSLAGTGGFGNTIYF | TGTGCCAGCAGCCTAGCCGGGACAGGGGGCTTTGGAAACACCATATATTTT
- | TRBJ1-2 | - | TRBV20-1 | CSATPAANSNYGYTF | TGCAGTGCCACACCAGCGGCCAACAGTAACTATGGCTACACCTTC
TRBD1 | TRBJ2-1 | - | TRBV20-1 | CSARPGQGSNEQFF | TGCAGTGCTAGGCCGGGACAGGGATCTAATGAGCAGTTCTTC
TRBD2 | TRBJ2-3 | - | TRBV4-3 | CASSQLAGTSSDTQYF | TGCGCCAGCAGCCAATTAGCCGGGACTAGTTCCGATACGCAGTATTTT
- | TRBJ2-1 | once | TRBV4-1 | CASSQDSASDSYNEQFF | TGCGCCAGCAGCCAAGATTCGGCTAGCGATTCCTACAATGAGCAGTTCTTC
TRBD1 | TRBJ1-2 | - | TRBV24-1 | CATSDPGQNGYTF | TGTGCCACCAGTGACCCGGGACAGAATGGCTACACCTTC